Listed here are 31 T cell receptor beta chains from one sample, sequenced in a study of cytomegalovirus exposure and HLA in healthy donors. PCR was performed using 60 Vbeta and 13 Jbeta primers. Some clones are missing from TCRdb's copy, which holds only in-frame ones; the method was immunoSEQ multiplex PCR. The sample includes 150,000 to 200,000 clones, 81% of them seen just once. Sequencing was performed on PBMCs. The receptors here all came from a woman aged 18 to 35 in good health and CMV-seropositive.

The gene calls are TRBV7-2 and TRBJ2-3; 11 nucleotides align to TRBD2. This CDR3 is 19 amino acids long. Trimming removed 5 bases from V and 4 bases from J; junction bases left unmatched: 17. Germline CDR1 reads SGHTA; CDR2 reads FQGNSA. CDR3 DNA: TGTGCCAGCAGCCAAAACATCCCTCCAACTAGCGGGGGTCCAGATACGCAGTATTTT. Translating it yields CASSQNIPPTSGGPDTQYF.

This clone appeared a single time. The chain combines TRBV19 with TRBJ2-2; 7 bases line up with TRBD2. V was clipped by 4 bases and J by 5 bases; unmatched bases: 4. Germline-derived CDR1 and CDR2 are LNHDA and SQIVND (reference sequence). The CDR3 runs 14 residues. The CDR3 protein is CASSRGGRTGELFF. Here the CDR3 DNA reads TGTGCCAGTAGTAGGGGGGGTAGAACCGGGGAGCTGTTTTTT.

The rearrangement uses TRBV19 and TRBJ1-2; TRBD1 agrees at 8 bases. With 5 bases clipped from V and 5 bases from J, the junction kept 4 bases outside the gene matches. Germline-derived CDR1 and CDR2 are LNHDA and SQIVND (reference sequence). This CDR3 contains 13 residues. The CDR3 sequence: CASSFQGAYGYTF. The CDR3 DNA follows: TGTGCCAGTAGTTTTCAGGGGGCGTATGGCTACACCTTC.

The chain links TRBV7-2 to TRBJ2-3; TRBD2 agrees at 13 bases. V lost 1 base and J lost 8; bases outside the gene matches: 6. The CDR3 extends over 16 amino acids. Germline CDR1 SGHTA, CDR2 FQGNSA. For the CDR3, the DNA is TGTGCCAGCAGCTTAGTGGGACTAGCGGGGTCGGGTACGCAGTATTTT. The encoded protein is CASSLVGLAGSGTQYF.

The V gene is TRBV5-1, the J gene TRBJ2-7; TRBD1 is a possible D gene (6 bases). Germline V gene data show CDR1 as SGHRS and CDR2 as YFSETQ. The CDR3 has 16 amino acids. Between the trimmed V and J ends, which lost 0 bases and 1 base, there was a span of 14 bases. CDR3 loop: CASSLEWWDKSYEQYF. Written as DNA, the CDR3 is TGCGCCAGCAGCTTGGAGTGGTGGGACAAGTCCTACGAGCAGTACTTC.

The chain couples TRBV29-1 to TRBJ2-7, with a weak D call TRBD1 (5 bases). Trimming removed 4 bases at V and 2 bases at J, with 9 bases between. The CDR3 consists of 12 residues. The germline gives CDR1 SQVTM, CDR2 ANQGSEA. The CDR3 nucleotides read TGCAGCGTTGCCGACAGAGCCTACGAGCAGTACTTC. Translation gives CSVADRAYEQYF.

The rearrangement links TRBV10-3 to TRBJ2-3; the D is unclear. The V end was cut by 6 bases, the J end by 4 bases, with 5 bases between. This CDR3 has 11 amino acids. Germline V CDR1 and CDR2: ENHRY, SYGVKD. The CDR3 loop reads CAISLSDTQYF. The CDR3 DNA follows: TGTGCCATCAGCTTATCAGATACGCAGTATTTT.

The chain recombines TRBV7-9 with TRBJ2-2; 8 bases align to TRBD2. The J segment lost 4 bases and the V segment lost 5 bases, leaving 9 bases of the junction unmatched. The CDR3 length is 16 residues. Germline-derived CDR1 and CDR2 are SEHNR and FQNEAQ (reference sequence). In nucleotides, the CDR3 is TGTGCCAGCAGCCCCTCGGGGGGGTTGGGCACCGGGGAGCTGTTTTTT. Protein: CASSPSGGLGTGELFF.

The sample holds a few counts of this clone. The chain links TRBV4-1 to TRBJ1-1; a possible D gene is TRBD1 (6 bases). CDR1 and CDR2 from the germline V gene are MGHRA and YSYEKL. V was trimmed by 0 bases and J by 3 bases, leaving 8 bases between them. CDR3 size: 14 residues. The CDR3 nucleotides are TGCGCCAGCAGCCAAGATGCAGGGGACACTGAAGCTTTCTTT. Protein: CASSQDAGDTEAFF.

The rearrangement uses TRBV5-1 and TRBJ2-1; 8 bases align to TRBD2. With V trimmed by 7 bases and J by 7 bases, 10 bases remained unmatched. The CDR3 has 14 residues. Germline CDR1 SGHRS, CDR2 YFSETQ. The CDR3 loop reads CASYLRGGGNEQFF. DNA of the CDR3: TGCGCCAGCTACCTTCGGGGGGGAGGGAATGAGCAGTTCTTC.

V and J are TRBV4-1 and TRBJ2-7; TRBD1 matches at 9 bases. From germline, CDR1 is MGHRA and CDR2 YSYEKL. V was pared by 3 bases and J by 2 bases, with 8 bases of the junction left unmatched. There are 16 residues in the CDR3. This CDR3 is CASSQARDRETYEQYF. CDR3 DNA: TGCGCCAGCAGCCAGGCCCGGGACAGGGAGACCTACGAGCAGTACTTC.

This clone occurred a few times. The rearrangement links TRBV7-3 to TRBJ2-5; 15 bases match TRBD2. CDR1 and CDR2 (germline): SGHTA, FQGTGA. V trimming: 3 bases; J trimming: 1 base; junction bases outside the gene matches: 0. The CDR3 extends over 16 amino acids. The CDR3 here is CASSLGLAGGQETQYF. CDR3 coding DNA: TGTGCCAGCAGCTTGGGACTAGCGGGGGGCCAAGAGACCCAGTACTTC.

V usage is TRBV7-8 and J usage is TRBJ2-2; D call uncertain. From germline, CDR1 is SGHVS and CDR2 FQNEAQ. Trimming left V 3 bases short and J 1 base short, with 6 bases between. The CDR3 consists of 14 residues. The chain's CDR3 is CASSLRQNTGELFF. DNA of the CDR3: TGTGCCAGCAGCTTGAGGCAGAACACCGGGGAGCTGTTTTTT.

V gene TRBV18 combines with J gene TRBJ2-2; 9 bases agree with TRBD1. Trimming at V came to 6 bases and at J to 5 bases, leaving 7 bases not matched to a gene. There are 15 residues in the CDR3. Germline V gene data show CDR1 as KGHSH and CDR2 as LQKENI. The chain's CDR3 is CASSRGQGKTGELFF. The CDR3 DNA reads TGTGCCAGCTCTCGCGGACAGGGGAAGACCGGGGAGCTGTTTTTT.

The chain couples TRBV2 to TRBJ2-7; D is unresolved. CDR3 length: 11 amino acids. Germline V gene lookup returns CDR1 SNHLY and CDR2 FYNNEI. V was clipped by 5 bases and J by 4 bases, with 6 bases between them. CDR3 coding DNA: TGTGCCAGCAGTCAGTGGTACGAGCAGTACTTC. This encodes CASSQWYEQYF.

The CDR3 reads CASSLSRDRTYEQYF. CDR3 DNA sequence: TGTGCCAGCAGCTTAAGTCGGGACAGGACCTACGAGCAGTACTTC. This chain joins TRBV7-9 and TRBJ2-7, with 8 bases lining up with TRBD1. The CDR3 loop spans 15 amino acids. V was clipped by 2 bases and J by 2 bases; unmatched bases: 5. Looked up from germline, CDR1 is SEHNR and CDR2 is FQNEAQ (reference sequence).

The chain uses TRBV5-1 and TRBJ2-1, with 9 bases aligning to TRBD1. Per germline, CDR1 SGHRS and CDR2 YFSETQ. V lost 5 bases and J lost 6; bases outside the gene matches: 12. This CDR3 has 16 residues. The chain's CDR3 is CASSQTTGGDPNEQFF. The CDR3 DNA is TGCGCCAGCAGTCAGACTACAGGGGGCGATCCCAATGAGCAGTTCTTC.

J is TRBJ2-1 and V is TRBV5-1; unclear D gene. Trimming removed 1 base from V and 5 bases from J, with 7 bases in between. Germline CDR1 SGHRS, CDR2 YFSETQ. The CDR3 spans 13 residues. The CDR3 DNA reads TGCGCCAGCAGCTTGTCTCAGAACAATGAGCAGTTCTTC. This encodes CASSLSQNNEQFF.

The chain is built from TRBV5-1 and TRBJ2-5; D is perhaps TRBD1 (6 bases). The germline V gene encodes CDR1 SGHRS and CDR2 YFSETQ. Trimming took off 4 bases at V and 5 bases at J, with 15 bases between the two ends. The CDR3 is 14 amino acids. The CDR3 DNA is TGCGCCAGCAGCCCACAGGGAGTGGGCGAGACCCAGTACTTC. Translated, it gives CASSPQGVGETQYF.

Written as DNA, the CDR3 is TGTGCCATCAGTGAGGTCGACAAGAACACCGGGGAGCTGTTTTTT. Protein sequence: CAISEVDKNTGELFF. V is TRBV10-3 and J is TRBJ2-2; no clear D gene. Germline CDR1 is ENHRY and CDR2 is SYGVKD. Deletions cut 2 bases from V and 1 base from J, with 8 bases between. This CDR3 comprises 15 residues.

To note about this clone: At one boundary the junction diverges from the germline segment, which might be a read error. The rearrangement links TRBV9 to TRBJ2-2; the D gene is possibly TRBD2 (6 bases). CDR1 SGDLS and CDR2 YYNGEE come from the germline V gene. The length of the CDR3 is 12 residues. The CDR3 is CASRLEGGELLF. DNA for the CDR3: TGTGCCAGCAGGTTGGAGGGCGGGGAGCTGCTTTTT.

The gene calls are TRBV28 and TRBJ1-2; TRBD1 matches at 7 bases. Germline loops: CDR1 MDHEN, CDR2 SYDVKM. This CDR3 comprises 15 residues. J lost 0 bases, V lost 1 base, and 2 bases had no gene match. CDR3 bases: TGTGCCAGCAGTTTATATACAGGGGCTAACTATGGCTACACCTTC. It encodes CASSLYTGANYGYTF.

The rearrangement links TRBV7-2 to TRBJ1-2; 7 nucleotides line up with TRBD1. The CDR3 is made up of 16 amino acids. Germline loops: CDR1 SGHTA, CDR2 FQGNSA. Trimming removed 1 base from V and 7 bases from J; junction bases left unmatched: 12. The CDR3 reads CASSLVGGASLAGYTF. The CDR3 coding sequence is TGTGCCAGCAGCTTAGTAGGGGGCGCGAGTCTCGCTGGCTACACCTTC.

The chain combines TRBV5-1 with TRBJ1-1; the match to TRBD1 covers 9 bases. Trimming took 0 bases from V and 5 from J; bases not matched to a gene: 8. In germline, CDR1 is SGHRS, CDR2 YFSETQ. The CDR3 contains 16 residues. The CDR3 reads CASSLDRGRGWTEAFF. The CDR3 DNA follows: TGCGCCAGCAGCTTGGACAGGGGGCGAGGATGGACTGAAGCTTTCTTT.

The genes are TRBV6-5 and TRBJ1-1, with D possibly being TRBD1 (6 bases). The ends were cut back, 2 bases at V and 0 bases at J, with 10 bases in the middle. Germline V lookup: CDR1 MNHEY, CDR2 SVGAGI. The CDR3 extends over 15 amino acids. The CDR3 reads CASSYGTYMNTEAFF. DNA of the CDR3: TGTGCCAGCAGTTACGGGACATATATGAACACTGAAGCTTTCTTT.

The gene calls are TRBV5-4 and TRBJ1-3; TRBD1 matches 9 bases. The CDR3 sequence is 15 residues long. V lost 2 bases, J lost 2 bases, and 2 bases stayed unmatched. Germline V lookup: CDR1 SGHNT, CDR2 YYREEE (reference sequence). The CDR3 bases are TGTGCCAGCAGCTTACAGGGGGCTGCTGGAAACACCATATATTTT. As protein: CASSLQGAAGNTIYF.

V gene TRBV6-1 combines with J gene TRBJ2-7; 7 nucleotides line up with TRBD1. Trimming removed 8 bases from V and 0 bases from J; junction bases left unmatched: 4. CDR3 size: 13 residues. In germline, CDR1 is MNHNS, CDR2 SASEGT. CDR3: CASGQDLSYEQYF. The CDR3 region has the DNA TGTGCCAGCGGACAGGACCTCTCCTACGAGCAGTACTTC.

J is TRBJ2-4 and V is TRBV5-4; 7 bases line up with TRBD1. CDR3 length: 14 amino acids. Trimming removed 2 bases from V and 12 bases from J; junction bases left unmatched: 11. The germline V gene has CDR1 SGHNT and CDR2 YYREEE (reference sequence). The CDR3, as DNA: TGTGCCAGCAGCTTTTCAGCGGATGGGGACAGTCAGTACTTC. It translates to CASSFSADGDSQYF.

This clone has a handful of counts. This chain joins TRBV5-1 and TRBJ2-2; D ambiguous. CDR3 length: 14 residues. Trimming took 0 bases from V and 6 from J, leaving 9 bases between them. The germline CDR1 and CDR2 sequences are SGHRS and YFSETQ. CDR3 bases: TGCGCCAGCAGCTTGGCCTTATCGGCCGGGGAGCTGTTTTTT. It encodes CASSLALSAGELFF.

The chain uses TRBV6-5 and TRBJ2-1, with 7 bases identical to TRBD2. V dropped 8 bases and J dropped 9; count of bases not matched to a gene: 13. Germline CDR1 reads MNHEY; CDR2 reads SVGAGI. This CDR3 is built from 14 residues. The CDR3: CASSGDYHQSEQFF. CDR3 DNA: TGTGCCAGCTCTGGGGACTATCACCAATCTGAGCAGTTCTTC.

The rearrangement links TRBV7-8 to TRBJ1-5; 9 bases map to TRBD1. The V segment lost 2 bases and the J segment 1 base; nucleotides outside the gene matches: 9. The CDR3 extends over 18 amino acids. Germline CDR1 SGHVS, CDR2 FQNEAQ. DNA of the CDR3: TGTGCCAGCAGCTTAACCGGGGACAGGGTTATGAGCAATCAGCCCCAGCATTTT. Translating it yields CASSLTGDRVMSNQPQHF.